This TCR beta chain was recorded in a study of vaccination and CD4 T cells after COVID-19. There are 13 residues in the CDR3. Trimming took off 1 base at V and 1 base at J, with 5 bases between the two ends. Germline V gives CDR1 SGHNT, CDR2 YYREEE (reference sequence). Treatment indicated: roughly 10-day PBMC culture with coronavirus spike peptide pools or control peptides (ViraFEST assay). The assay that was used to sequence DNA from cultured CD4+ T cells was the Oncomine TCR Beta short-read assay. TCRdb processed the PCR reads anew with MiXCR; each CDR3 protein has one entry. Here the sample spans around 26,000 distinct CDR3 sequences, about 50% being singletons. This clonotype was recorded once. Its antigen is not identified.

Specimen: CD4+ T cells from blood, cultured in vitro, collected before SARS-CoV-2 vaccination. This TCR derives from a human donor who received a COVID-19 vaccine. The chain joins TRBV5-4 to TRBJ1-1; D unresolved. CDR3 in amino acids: CASSLPQNTEAFF. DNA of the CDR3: TGTGCCAGCAGCTTGCCACAGAACACTGAAGCTTTCTTT.